A selection of T cell receptor beta chains follows, all from one sample in a study of naive and memory T cell subsets. One entry per CDR3 protein, called by TCRdb with MiXCR from the UMI-ligation and nested PCR reads. The sample contains 25,000 to 35,000 distinct CDR3 sequences, about 6.2% of which appear only once. Sequences were derived from skin, sampled from a tuberculin skin test site. The receptors shown here come from an adult in good health. CDR3s include the opening cysteine and the closing phenylalanine or tryptophan. The order of the fields is D gene, clone size, V gene, J gene, CDR3 DNA, CDR3 protein. The D gene is left open where the match is weak. Clone size is stated in some rows and not others, as once, few, many or a class when expanded.

.	many	TRBV5-6	TRBJ2-7	TGTGCCAGCAGCTTCCTGGGCGGCAACTACTACGAGCAGTACTTC	CASSFLGGNYYEQYF
TRBD1	.	TRBV24-1	TRBJ2-5	TGTGCCACCAGTGATGGGACAGGGAATCGAGAGACCCAGTACTTC	CATSDGTGNRETQYF
TRBD2	many	TRBV5-6	TRBJ2-3	TGTGCCAGCAGCCTTAGCGGGGGATGGTCCCCCCACACAGATACGCAGTATTTT	CASSLSGGWSPHTDTQYF
TRBD1	many	TRBV7-9	TRBJ2-7	TGTGCCAGCAGCTTAGGGTCAGGGGGCCTTAGCTCCTACGAGCAGTACTTC	CASSLGSGGLSSYEQYF
.	many	TRBV7-2	TRBJ2-7	TGTGCCAGCAGCTTAAGCAGGGGGGTCAACGAGCAGTACTTC	CASSLSRGVNEQYF
.	many	TRBV6-6	TRBJ2-1	TGTGCCAGCAGACCTACTTCAGGGACCAAAAGTCTGAATGAGCAGTTCTTC	CASRPTSGTKSLNEQFF
.	many	TRBV12-3/TRBV12-4	TRBJ2-5	TGTGCCAGCAGCCGCATGCAAGAGACCCAGTACTTC	CASSRMQETQYF
.	many	TRBV11-2	TRBJ2-5	TGTGCCAGCAGCCCCCAACGCGGGACAGCGAAAGAGACCCAGTACTTC	CASSPQRGTAKETQYF
.	few	TRBV3-1	TRBJ1-2	TGTGCCAGCAGCCTCAGGAATTACAACTATGGCGACACCTTC	CASSLRNYNYGDTF
.	many	TRBV20-1	TRBJ2-7	TGCAGTGCTAGAGATGGTGGCAGGGCTAACTACGAGCAGTACTTC	CSARDGGRANYEQYF
.	many	TRBV21-1	TRBJ1-2	TGTGCCAGCAGCATTCCGGACAGGGGAAATGGCTACACCTTC	CASSIPDRGNGYTF
.	.	TRBV29-1	TRBJ2-3	TGCAGCGTTGAAGGGGGGGCAACAGGGTTTCGTACAGATACGCAGTATTTT	CSVEGGATGFRTDTQYF
.	few	TRBV9	TRBJ2-3	TGTGCCAGCAGCGTAGTCGGTTCCCTCGTCACAGATACGCAGTATTTT	CASSVVGSLVTDTQYF
.	many	TRBV14	TRBJ2-7	TGTGCCAGCAGCAACGGGACTTGGGGATATTGGGGCGAGCAGTACTTC	CASSNGTWGYWGEQYF
.	.	TRBV29-1	TRBJ2-7	TGCAGCGTTGCAGGCGAGCGGAGCTCCTACGAGCAGTACTTC	CSVAGERSSYEQYF
.	.	TRBV14	TRBJ1-6	TGTGCCAGCAGCGGAGGGACCGCCCGATCACCCCTCCACTTT	CASSGGTARSPLHF
.	many	TRBV12-3/TRBV12-4	TRBJ2-3	TGTGCCAGCAGTTTAGGTAGCAGAACACAGTATTTT	CASSLGSRTQYF
.	few	TRBV9	TRBJ1-1	TGTGCCAGCAGCGTAAAATCAGAGAACACTGAAGCTTTCTTT	CASSVKSENTEAFF
.	many	TRBV6-5	TRBJ1-4	TGTGCCAGCAGTTACTCGGCGCAGGGTAACGAAAAACTGTTTTTT	CASSYSAQGNEKLFF
.	many	TRBV7-2	TRBJ1-2	TGTGCCAGCAGCCCGGCAGGGGAGATCGACTATGGCTACACCTTC	CASSPAGEIDYGYTF
TRBD1	.	TRBV7-2	TRBJ1-1	TGTGCCATCAGACCCCGACAGGGGCAGAACACTGAAGCTTTCTTT	CAIRPRQGQNTEAFF
TRBD1	many	TRBV19	TRBJ2-1	TGTGCCAGTGGGGACAGCTACAATGAGCAGTTCTTC	CASGDSYNEQFF
.	few	TRBV3-1	TRBJ1-1	TGTGCCAGCAGCCTAGAAACAGGGTTAGTCACTGAAGCTTTCTTT	CASSLETGLVTEAFF
.	many	TRBV6-2/TRBV6-3	TRBJ1-1	TGTGCCAGCAGTTACTCGAATGGGGCTCGGACTGAAGCTTTCTTT	CASSYSNGARTEAFF
TRBD1	.	TRBV12-3/TRBV12-4	TRBJ1-2	TGTGCCAGCAGTCCGACGGACAGGGGTGGCTACACCTTC	CASSPTDRGGYTF
TRBD2	many	TRBV28	TRBJ2-1	TGTGCCAGCAGTTCAAAGAACCCAAGGGCTAGCGGATCATCCTACAATGAGCAGTTCTTC	CASSSKNPRASGSSYNEQFF
.	many	TRBV6-5	TRBJ1-6	TGTGCCAGCAGGCGCTTATTGAGCTCCTATAATTCACCCCTCCACTTT	CASRRLLSSYNSPLHF
TRBD2	many	TRBV4-2	TRBJ2-5	TGTGCCAGCAGCCAAGGAGGAGGCGGGGGTGGCCAAGAGACCCAGTACTTC	CASSQGGGGGGQETQYF
.	few	TRBV6-5	TRBJ1-5	TGTGCCAGCAGTTACTCGGGGCGGAAAGCCATTGATCGTGATCAGCCCCAGCATTTT	CASSYSGRKAIDRDQPQHF
.	.	TRBV5-3	TRBJ2-1	TGTGCCAGAAGCTTGTTCGTAGTTCGGGGTGAGCAGTTCTTC	CARSLFVVRGEQFF
.	many	TRBV3-1	TRBJ1-5	TGTGCCAGCAGCCAAGGTTCGTGGCAAGGGCAGCCCCAGCATTTT	CASSQGSWQGQPQHF
.	.	TRBV19	TRBJ1-1	TGTGCCAGTAGACTACTTACAGATCGGAACACTGAAGCTTTCTTT	CASRLLTDRNTEAFF